The 7 T cell receptor beta chains listed next were all sequenced from one sample in a study of T cell responses to AZD1222 COVID-19 vaccine. The method was immunoSEQ multiplex PCR; TCRdb's version includes in-frame clones alone and lacks a portion of them. The table has some 120,000 clones, about nine tenths seen once; the top ten hold about 4.2%. The material sequenced was peripheral blood, taken on day 0 of AZD1222 vaccination. Receptors originate from an adult in good health.

This sequence joins TRBV3-1 (or the pseudogene TRBV3-2) and TRBJ2-5; D gene ambiguous. Germline CDR1 LGHDT, CDR2 YNNKEL (reference sequence). V was clipped by 4 bases and J by 2 bases, with 5 bases between them. CDR3 size: 12 residues. In DNA form, the CDR3 reads TGTGCCAGCAGCCCTCTTCAAGAGACCCAGTACTTC. Protein: CASSPLQETQYF.

V gene TRBV23-1 combines with J gene TRBJ1-3; D not certain. TRBV23-1 is annotated as an ORF whose role is uncertain. The CDR3 sequence is 14 residues long. Trimming left V 3 bases short and J 7 bases short, with 13 bases between. CDR3 sequence reads: CASSHLEKGNTIYF. Written as DNA, the CDR3 is TGCGCCAGCAGTCATCTGGAAAAAGGGAACACCATATATTTT.

This chain uses TRBV5-1 with TRBJ2-7, with 8 nucleotides matching TRBD1. The CDR3 is made up of 15 amino acids. V lost 2 bases to trimming and J lost 2 bases; unmatched junction nucleotides: 6. The germline V gene encodes CDR1 SGHRS and CDR2 YFSETQ. The CDR3 region has the DNA TGCGCCAGCAGCTTAATGACAGGGGAACCCTACGAGCAGTACTTC. Translating it yields CASSLMTGEPYEQYF.

In DNA form, the CDR3 reads TGTGCCAGCAGGGAGGCCACTGAAGCTTTCTTT. The encoded protein is CASREATEAFF. The rearrangement links TRBV6-5 to TRBJ1-1; D gene unclear. Per the germline V gene, CDR1 is MNHEY and CDR2 is SVGAGI. The CDR3 has 11 amino acids. The germline V and J ends were trimmed by 6 bases and 4 bases, with 6 bases remaining between them.

V and J are TRBV12-3 or TRBV12-4 and TRBJ1-3; D call uncertain. Trimming took off 6 bases at V and 4 bases at J, with 7 bases between the two ends. The CDR3 contains 12 residues. The CDR3 sequence is CASSGFGNTIYF. The DNA for the CDR3 is TGTGCCAGCAGCGGGTTCGGAAACACCATATATTTT.

The J gene is TRBJ1-1, the V gene TRBV2; D is ambiguous. This CDR3 is built from 13 residues. The germline gives CDR1 SNHLY, CDR2 FYNNEI. V was shortened by 7 bases and J by 1 base, with 10 bases between the two germline ends. CDR3 region: CASTTARNTEAFF. Here the CDR3 DNA reads TGTGCCAGCACTACTGCCAGGAACACTGAAGCTTTCTTT.

DNA for the CDR3: TGTGCCAGCAGTTTGGACAACTATGGCTACACCTTC. Amino acid sequence: CASSLDNYGYTF. V is TRBV7-9 and J is TRBJ1-2, with D unclear. Germline lookup yields CDR1 SEHNR and CDR2 FQNEAQ (reference sequence). Trimming pared 6 bases from V and 2 bases from J, leaving 7 bases between. This CDR3 is 12 amino acids long.